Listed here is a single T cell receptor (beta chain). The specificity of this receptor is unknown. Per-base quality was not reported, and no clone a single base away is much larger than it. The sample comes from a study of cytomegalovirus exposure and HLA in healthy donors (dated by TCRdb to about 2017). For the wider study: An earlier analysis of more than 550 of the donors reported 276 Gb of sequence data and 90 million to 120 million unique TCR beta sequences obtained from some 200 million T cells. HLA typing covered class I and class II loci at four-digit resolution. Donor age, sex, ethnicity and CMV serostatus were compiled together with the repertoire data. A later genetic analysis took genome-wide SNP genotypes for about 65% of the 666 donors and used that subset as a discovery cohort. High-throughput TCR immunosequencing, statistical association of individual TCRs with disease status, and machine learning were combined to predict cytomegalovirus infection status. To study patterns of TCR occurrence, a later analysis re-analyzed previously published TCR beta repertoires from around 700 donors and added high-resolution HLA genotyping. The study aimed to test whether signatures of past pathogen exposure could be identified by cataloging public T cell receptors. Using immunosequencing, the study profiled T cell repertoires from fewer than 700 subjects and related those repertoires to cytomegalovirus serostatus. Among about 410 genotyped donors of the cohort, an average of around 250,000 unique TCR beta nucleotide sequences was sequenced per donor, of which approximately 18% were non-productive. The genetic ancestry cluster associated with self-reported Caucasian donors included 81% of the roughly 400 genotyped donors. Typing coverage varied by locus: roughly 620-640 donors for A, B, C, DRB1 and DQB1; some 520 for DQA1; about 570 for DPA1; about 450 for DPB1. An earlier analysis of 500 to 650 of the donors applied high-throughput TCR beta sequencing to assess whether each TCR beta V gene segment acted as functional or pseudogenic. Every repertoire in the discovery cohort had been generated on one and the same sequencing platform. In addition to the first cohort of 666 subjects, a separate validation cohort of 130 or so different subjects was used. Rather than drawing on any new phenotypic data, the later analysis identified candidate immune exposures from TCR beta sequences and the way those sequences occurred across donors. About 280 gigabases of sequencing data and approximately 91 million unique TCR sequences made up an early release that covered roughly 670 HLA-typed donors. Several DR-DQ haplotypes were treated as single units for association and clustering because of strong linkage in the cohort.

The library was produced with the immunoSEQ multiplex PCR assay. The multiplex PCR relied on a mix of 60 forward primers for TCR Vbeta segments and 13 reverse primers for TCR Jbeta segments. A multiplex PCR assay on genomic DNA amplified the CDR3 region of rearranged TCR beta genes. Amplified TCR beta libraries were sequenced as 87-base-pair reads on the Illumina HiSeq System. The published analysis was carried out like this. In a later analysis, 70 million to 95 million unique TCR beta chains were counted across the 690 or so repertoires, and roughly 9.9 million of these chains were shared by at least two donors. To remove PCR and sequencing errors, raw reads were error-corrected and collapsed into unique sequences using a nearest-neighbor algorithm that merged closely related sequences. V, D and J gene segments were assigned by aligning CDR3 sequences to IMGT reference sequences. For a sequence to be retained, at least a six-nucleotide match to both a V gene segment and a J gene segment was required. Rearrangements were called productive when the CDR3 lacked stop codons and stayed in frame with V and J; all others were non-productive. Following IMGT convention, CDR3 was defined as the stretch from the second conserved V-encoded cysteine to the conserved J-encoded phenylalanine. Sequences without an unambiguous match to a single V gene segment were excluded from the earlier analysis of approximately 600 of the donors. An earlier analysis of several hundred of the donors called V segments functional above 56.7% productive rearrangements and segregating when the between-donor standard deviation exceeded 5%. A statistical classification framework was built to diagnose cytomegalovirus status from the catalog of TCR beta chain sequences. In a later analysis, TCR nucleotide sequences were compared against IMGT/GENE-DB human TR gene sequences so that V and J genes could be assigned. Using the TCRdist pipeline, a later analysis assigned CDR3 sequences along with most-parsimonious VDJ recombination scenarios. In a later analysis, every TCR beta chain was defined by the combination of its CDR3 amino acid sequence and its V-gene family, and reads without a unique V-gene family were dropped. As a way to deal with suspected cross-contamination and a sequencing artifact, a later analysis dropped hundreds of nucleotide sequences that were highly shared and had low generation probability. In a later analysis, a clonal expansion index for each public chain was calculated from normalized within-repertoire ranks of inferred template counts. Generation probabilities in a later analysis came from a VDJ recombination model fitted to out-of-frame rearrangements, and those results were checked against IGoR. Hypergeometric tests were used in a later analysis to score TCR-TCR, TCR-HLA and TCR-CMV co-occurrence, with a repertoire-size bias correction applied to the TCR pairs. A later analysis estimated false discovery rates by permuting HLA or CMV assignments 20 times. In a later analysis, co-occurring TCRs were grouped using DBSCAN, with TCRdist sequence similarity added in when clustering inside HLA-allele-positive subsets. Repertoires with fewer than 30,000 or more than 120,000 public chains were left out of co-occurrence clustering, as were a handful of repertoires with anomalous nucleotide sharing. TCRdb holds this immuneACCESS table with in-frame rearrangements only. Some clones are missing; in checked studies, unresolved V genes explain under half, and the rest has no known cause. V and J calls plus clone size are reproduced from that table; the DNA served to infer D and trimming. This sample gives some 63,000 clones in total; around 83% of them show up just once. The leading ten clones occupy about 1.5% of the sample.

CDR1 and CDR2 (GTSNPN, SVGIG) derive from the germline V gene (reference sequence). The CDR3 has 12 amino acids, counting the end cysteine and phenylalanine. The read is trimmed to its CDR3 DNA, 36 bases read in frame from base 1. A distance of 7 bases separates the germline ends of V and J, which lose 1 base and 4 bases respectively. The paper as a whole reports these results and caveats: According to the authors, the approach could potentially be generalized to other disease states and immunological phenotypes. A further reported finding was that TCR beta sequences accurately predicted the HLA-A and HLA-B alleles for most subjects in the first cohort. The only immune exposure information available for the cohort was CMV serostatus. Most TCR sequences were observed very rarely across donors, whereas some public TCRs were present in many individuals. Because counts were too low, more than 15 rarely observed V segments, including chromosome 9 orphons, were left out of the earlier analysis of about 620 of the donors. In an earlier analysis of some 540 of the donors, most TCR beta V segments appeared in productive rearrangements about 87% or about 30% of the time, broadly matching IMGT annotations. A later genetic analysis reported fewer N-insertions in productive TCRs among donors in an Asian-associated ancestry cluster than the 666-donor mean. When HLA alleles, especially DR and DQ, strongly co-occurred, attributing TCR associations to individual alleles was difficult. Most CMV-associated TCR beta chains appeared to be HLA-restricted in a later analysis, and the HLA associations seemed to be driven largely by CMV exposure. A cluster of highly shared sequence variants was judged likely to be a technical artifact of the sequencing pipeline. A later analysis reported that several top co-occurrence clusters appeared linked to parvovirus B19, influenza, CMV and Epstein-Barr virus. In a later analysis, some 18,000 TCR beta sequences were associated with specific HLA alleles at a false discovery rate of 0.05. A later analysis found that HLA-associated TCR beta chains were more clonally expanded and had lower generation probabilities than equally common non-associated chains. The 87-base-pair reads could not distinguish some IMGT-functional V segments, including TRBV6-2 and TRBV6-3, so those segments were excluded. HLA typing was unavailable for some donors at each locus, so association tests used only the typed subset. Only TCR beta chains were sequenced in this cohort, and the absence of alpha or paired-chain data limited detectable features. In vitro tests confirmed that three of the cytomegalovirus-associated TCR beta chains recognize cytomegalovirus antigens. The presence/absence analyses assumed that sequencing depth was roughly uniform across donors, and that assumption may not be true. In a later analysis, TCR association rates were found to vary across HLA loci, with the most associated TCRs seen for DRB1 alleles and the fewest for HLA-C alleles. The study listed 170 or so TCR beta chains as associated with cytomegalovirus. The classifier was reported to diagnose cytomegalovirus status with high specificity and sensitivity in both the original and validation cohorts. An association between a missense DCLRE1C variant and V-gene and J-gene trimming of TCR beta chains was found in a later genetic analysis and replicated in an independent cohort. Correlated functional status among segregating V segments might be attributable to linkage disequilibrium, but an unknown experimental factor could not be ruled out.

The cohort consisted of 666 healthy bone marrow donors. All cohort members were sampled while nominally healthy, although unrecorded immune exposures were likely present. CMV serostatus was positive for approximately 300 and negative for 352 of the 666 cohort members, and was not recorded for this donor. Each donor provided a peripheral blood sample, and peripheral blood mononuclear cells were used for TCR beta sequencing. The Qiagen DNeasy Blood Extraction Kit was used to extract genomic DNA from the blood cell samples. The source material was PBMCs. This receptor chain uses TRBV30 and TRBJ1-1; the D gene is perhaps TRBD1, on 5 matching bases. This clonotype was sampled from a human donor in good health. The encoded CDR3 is CAWSDQGTEAFF. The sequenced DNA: TGTGCCTGGAGTGACCAGGGCACTGAAGCTTTCTTT. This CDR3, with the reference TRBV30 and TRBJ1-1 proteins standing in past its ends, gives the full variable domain SQTIHQWPATLVQPVGSPLSLECTVEGTSNPNLYWYRQAAGRGLQLLFYSVGIGQISSEVPQNLSASRPQDRQFILSSKKLLLSDSGFYLCAWSDQGTEAFFGQGTRLTVV.